These 25 T cell receptor beta chains originate from one sample sequenced in a study of T cell responses to AZD1222 COVID-19 vaccine. Sequencing used immunoSEQ multiplex PCR; TCRdb keeps in-frame clones, though not all of them. Among under 90,000 clones listed, roughly 85% were seen once. This material consisted of peripheral blood, taken 28 days after the second AZD1222 dose. The receptors originated from an adult who received the AZD1222 COVID-19 vaccine.

This chain joins TRBV30 and TRBJ2-2; TRBD2 agrees at 11 bases. This CDR3 is 14 amino acids long. The ends lost 5 bases at V and 5 bases at J; junction bases unmatched: 4. The germline gives CDR1 GTSNPN, CDR2 SVGIG (reference sequence). The CDR3 DNA is TGTGCCTGGTTACTAGCGGGAGTTACCGGGGAGCTGTTTTTT. Translation gives CAWLLAGVTGELFF.

This chain links TRBV7-9 with TRBJ1-1; D remains unclear. The germline V gene encodes CDR1 SEHNR and CDR2 FQNEAQ (reference sequence). V gave up 1 base and J gave up 4 bases, with 10 bases separating them. This CDR3 is built from 14 residues. The CDR3 DNA reads as TGTGCCAGCAGCTTAGATGCGGCGCCCACTGAAGCTTTCTTT. Translation: CASSLDAAPTEAFF.

About this clone itself: At one end the junction does not follow the germline gene, possibly because of a read error. This chain joins TRBV2 and TRBJ2-4; no reliable D call. CDR1 is SNHLY, CDR2 FYNNEI, per germline. The CDR3 spans 11 residues. Here the CDR3 reads CASSQTGMVDF. The CDR3, as DNA: TGTGCCAGCAGCCAAACTGGGATGGTTGACTTC. Full variable domain (remainder filled in from reference TRBV2 and TRBJ2-4): EPEVTQTPSHQVTQMGQEVILRCVPISNHLYFYWYRQILGQKVEFLVSFYNNEISEKSEIFDDQFSVERPDGSNFTLKIRSTKLEDSAMYFCASSQTGMVDFGAGTRLSVL.

V usage is TRBV4-2 and J usage is TRBJ2-1, with a possible D match to TRBD2 (6 bases). The V end was cut by 1 base, the J end by 4 bases, with 11 bases between. The CDR3 contains 15 residues. The germline V gene encodes CDR1 LGHNA and CDR2 YNFKEQ. The CDR3: CASSQARDSYNEQFF. The CDR3 DNA is TGTGCCAGCAGCCAAGCCCGGGACTCTTACAATGAGCAGTTCTTC.

The chain joins TRBV20-1 to TRBJ2-7; the D gene could be TRBD1 or TRBD2 (5 bases each). The CDR3 extends over 10 amino acids. The germline V and J ends were trimmed by 6 bases and 6 bases, with 9 bases remaining between them. Germline values: CDR1 DFQATT, CDR2 SNEGSKA (reference sequence). CDR3 loop: CSASGLEQYF. DNA for the CDR3: TGCAGTGCCTCGGGGCTCGAGCAGTACTTC.

The V gene is TRBV7-2, the J gene TRBJ2-4, with D tentatively TRBD1 (5 bases). Germline V gene sequence: CDR1 SGHTA, CDR2 FQGNSA. This CDR3 region has 16 residues. The V end was cut by 5 bases, the J end by 7 bases, with 21 bases between. The CDR3 DNA reads as TGTGCCAGCAGCCCTCTTCCCGGACAAAACCTGAACATTCAGTACTTC. Protein sequence: CASSPLPGQNLNIQYF.

The chain links TRBV5-3 to TRBJ1-2; D is ambiguous. TRBV5-3 is flagged as an ORF with uncertain function. The CDR3 is made up of 13 amino acids. V lost 1 base and J lost 1, with 5 bases in between. The CDR3 is CARSLHHNYGYTF. CDR3 coding DNA: TGTGCCAGAAGCTTGCATCATAACTATGGCTACACCTTC.

V gene TRBV6-6 combines with J gene TRBJ1-1; no reliable D call. This CDR3 region has 14 residues. CDR1 and CDR2 from the germline V gene are MNHNY and SVGAGI (reference sequence). Trimming took off 2 bases at V and 0 bases at J, with 7 bases between the two ends. CDR3 residues: CASSYVRVNTEAFF. The CDR3 nucleotides read TGTGCCAGCAGTTACGTCCGGGTGAACACTGAAGCTTTCTTT.

The chain employs TRBV6-2 or TRBV6-3 and TRBJ2-7, with TRBD2 matching 8 bases. The length of the CDR3 is 18 residues. With V trimmed by 3 bases and J by 2 bases, 15 bases remained unmatched. CDR1 is MNHEY, CDR2 SVGEGT, per germline. The CDR3 nucleotides are TGTGCCAGCAGTTATTTCTTTCTCGTGCGGGAGGACCCCTACGAGCAGTACTTC. It specifies CASSYFFLVREDPYEQYF.

V gene TRBV7-2 combines with J gene TRBJ1-3; no clear D gene. The CDR3 is made up of 14 amino acids. V was pared by 7 bases and J by 0 bases, with 10 bases between. Per germline, CDR1 SGHTA and CDR2 FQGNSA. CDR3 DNA sequence: TGTGCCAGCACCTCGGGAATCTCTGGAAACACCATATATTTT. Translation gives CASTSGISGNTIYF.

The chain employs TRBV2 and TRBJ1-5; 8 nucleotides match TRBD1. CDR1 is SNHLY and CDR2 is FYNNEI in the germline V gene. CDR3 length: 14 residues. The V and J ends lost 6 bases and 4 bases, in that order; junction bases with no gene match: 5. The DNA for the CDR3 is TGTGCCAGCAGAGGGAGACAGGGGAATCAGCCCCAGCATTTT. Amino acids: CASRGRQGNQPQHF.

The chain has TRBV7-3 and TRBJ2-3; possible D gene TRBD2, 5 bases. The CDR3 extends over 14 amino acids. The V gene's germline CDR1 is SGHTA and CDR2 FQGTGA. Trimming shortened V by 4 bases and J by 3 bases, and 11 bases separated the two germline ends. The CDR3 protein is CASSSLTGTDTQYF. For the CDR3, the DNA is TGTGCCAGCAGCTCCCTAACGGGGACAGATACGCAGTATTTT.

Here the CDR3 DNA reads TGTGCCTGGGGGAGGGGAACCCCCTATGGCTACACCTTC. This codes for CAWGRGTPYGYTF. The rearrangement uses TRBV30 and TRBJ1-2, with D tentatively TRBD1 (5 bases). The CDR3 extends over 13 amino acids. The germline V and J ends were trimmed by 5 bases and 4 bases, with 14 bases remaining between them. Germline V gives CDR1 GTSNPN, CDR2 SVGIG (reference sequence).

In this sample, this clone turned up once. The rearrangement uses TRBV24-1 and TRBJ1-2; D unclear. This CDR3 is built from 12 residues. The V gene's germline CDR1 is KGHDR and CDR2 SFDVKD. V was cut by 4 bases and J by 8 bases, with 10 bases left in between. CDR3 sequence (DNA): TGTGCCACCAGTGACAACCTCCGGGGCTACACCTTC. Protein product: CATSDNLRGYTF.

The chain uses TRBV2 and TRBJ1-2, with a possible D match to TRBD1 (6 bases). Germline-derived CDR1 and CDR2 are SNHLY and FYNNEI. CDR3 size: 15 residues. The ends were cut back, 2 bases at V and 0 bases at J, with 10 bases in the middle. CDR3 residues: CASSESSGANYGYTF. For the CDR3, the DNA is TGTGCCAGCAGTGAATCATCAGGGGCTAACTATGGCTACACCTTC.

V and J are TRBV7-9 and TRBJ2-7; tentative D call: TRBD1 (5 bases). The CDR3 runs to 13 residues. V was shortened by 0 bases and J by 5 bases, with 8 bases between the two germline ends. The germline gives CDR1 SEHNR, CDR2 FQNEAQ (reference sequence). The CDR3 region has the DNA TGTGCCAGCAGCTTAGCAGGGGCTGACGAGCAGTACTTC. Translation: CASSLAGADEQYF. Together with reference TRBV7-9 and TRBJ2-7, the CDR3 gives the full variable domain: DTGVSQNPRHKITKRGQNVTFRCDPISEHNRLYWYRQTLGQGPEFLTYFQNEAQLEKSRLLSDRFSAERPKGSFSTLEIQRTEQGDSAMYLCASSLAGADEQYFGPGTRLTVT.

V and J are TRBV28 and TRBJ1-1, with D possibly matching TRBD1 (6 bases). Trimming cost V 5 bases and J 0 bases, with 13 bases left between them. This CDR3 spans 15 amino acids. Germline V gene sequence: CDR1 MDHEN, CDR2 SYDVKM. The CDR3 here is CASSLRQGMNTEAFF. CDR3 nucleotide sequence: TGTGCCAGCAGTCTTCGCCAGGGGATGAACACTGAAGCTTTCTTT.

The rearrangement links TRBV5-8 to TRBJ1-5; D unclear. Germline V gene sequence: CDR1 SGHTS, CDR2 YDEGEE. The V end was cut by 6 bases, the J end by 7 bases, with 14 bases between. CDR3 length: 13 residues. The CDR3 coding sequence is TGTGCCAGCATCAAACGGGGTGTACAGCCCCAGCATTTT. Amino acids: CASIKRGVQPQHF.

Ten or more counts support this clone. The junction differs from germline at one of its ends, possibly a read error. The V gene is TRBV12-3 or TRBV12-4, the J gene TRBJ1-3; D is undetermined. This CDR3 region has 12 residues. The CDR3 DNA reads TGTGCCAGCACTCCCGGGCCGGGGAAAGGAAATTTT. Amino acids: CASTPGPGKGNF.

CDR3 amino acids: CAWSVWLAVSTDTQYF. In DNA, the CDR3 is TGTGCCTGGAGTGTCTGGCTAGCGGTTAGCACAGATACGCAGTATTTT. The chain uses TRBV30 and TRBJ2-3; TRBD2 agrees at 7 bases. Trimming cost V 0 bases and J 0 bases; bases outside gene matches: 6. CDR3 length: 16 amino acids. Germline CDR1 and CDR2: GTSNPN and SVGIG (reference sequence).

The chain uses TRBV30 and TRBJ1-2; a possible D gene is TRBD1 (6 bases). V was trimmed by 5 bases and J by 3 bases, leaving 16 bases between them. The CDR3 loop spans 14 amino acids. The germline CDR1 and CDR2 sequences are GTSNPN and SVGIG (reference sequence). CDR3 nucleotides: TGTGCCTGGGGGGCTGGGACAATTGACTATGGCTACACCTTC. Its protein product is CAWGAGTIDYGYTF.

V and J are TRBV4-2 and TRBJ1-2; a possible D gene is TRBD1 (6 bases). The V gene's germline CDR1 is LGHNA and CDR2 YNFKEQ. CDR3 length: 17 amino acids. V lost 4 bases, J lost 2 bases, and 20 bases lay in between. The CDR3 loop reads CASSPHIGDTSNYGYTF. CDR3 coding DNA: TGTGCCAGCAGCCCTCATATAGGGGACACCTCAAACTATGGCTACACCTTC.

This chain uses TRBV5-1 with TRBJ2-5, with 10 nucleotides matching TRBD2. V lost 4 bases to trimming and J lost 4 bases; unmatched junction nucleotides: 7. The V gene's germline CDR1 is SGHRS and CDR2 YFSETQ. The CDR3 has 15 residues. The CDR3 is CASSTSLAGGETQYF. The DNA of the CDR3 is TGCGCCAGCAGCACATCATTAGCGGGAGGAGAGACCCAGTACTTC.

J is TRBJ1-1 and V is TRBV4-2; weak D call: TRBD1 (5 bases). Germline V gene sequence: CDR1 LGHNA, CDR2 YNFKEQ. V lost 0 bases, J lost 1 base, and 9 bases lay in between. This CDR3 contains 15 residues. Here the CDR3 reads CASSQDRGANTEAFF. CDR3 bases: TGTGCCAGCAGCCAAGATCGGGGCGCGAACACTGAAGCTTTCTTT.

The chain carries TRBV2 and TRBJ2-1, with 11 bases identical to TRBD1. The length of the CDR3 is 14 residues. With V trimmed by 7 bases and J by 7 bases, 6 bases remained unmatched. The germline V gene has CDR1 SNHLY and CDR2 FYNNEI. CDR3 sequence: CASKDGTGGNEQFF. For the CDR3, the DNA is TGTGCCAGCAAGGACGGGACAGGGGGGAATGAGCAGTTCTTC.